The 31 T cell receptor beta chains below all came from one sample that was sequenced in a study of response to subunit inactivated influenza vaccine. TCRdb used MiXCR to reprocess the RT-PCR reads, holding one entry per CDR3 protein. The sample includes about 540,000 distinct CDR3 sequences, 20% to 25% of them seen just once. The sample was also reused in another study, on T cells expressing NK-cell markers. Turning to that study: A 5'RACE template switching approach incorporating UMIs was used to make TCR beta cDNA.

This material consisted of CD4+ T cells sorted from PBMCs, taken approximately 13 days after vaccination. These receptors were taken from a man aged 45 to 65 who received an inactivated influenza vaccine.

There are many counts of this clonotype. The rearrangement joins TRBV11-3 to TRBJ2-1, with D perhaps TRBD1 or TRBD2 (6 bases each). Trimming stripped 5 bases from V and 9 bases from J, with 14 bases between. This CDR3 has 13 amino acids. Germline CDR1 SGHNT, CDR2 YENEEA. CDR3 sequence (DNA): TGTGCCAGCAGCCATGTCCGGGGGCGTGAGCAGTTCTTC. Translating it yields CASSHVRGREQFF.

V usage is TRBV2 and J usage is TRBJ2-1; TRBD2 aligns across 9 bases. The CDR3 contains 14 residues. Germline V gene data show CDR1 as SNHLY and CDR2 as FYNNEI. V trimming: 3 bases; J trimming: 9 bases; junction bases outside the gene matches: 6. The CDR3 DNA reads as TGTGCCAGCAGTGAGCTAGCGGGAATCGTTGAGCAGTTCTTC. Translated: CASSELAGIVEQFF. Looking up the rest from reference TRBV2 and TRBJ2-1 gives the full variable domain: EPEVTQTPSHQVTQMGQEVILRCVPISNHLYFYWYRQILGQKVEFLVSFYNNEISEKSEIFDDQFSVERPDGSNFTLKIRSTKLEDSAMYFCASSELAGIVEQFFGPGTRLTVL.

This clonotype was seen just once. The chain has TRBV6-2 or TRBV6-3 and TRBJ2-7, with TRBD1 matching over 9 bases. J gave up 2 bases and V 3 bases, and 5 bases lay outside the gene matches. Germline-derived CDR1 and CDR2 are MNHEY and SVGEGT. The CDR3 sequence is 15 residues long. CDR3 in DNA: TGTGCCAGCAGTTATGGAAGGACAGGGGCCTACGAGCAGTACTTC. As protein: CASSYGRTGAYEQYF.

This clonotype has only a few counts. The chain recombines TRBV20-1 with TRBJ1-5; D is ambiguous. The germline V gene has CDR1 DFQATT and CDR2 SNEGSKA (reference sequence). This CDR3 has 14 residues. Deletions cut 0 bases from V and 7 bases from J, with 13 bases between. CDR3 sequence reads: CSARDPKARQPQHF. The CDR3 DNA is TGCAGTGCTAGAGATCCCAAGGCCAGACAGCCCCAGCATTTT.

Ten or more counts support this clonotype. V usage is TRBV7-9 and J usage is TRBJ2-3; no firm D call. The germline CDR1 and CDR2 sequences are SEHNR and FQNEAQ (reference sequence). The CDR3 totals 14 residues. The V and J ends lost 5 bases and 2 bases respectively, with 11 bases between them. CDR3 amino acids: CASSGRYYTDTQYF. The DNA of the CDR3 is TGTGCCAGCAGCGGCAGGTACTACACAGATACGCAGTATTTT.

This clonotype was counted only a few times. The V gene is TRBV9, the J gene TRBJ2-6, with D hard to call. The germline gives CDR1 SGDLS, CDR2 YYNGEE. This CDR3 region has 15 residues. Trimming left V 0 bases short and J 3 bases short, with 7 bases between. CDR3 protein: CASSVAGLGANVLTF. Written as DNA, the CDR3 is TGTGCCAGCAGCGTAGCCGGGCTTGGGGCCAACGTCCTGACTTTC.

This rearrangement joins TRBV9 to TRBJ1-2; 12 bases fit TRBD1. Germline V gene lookup returns CDR1 SGDLS and CDR2 YYNGEE. This CDR3 is built from 16 residues. V shed 7 bases and J 2 bases; nucleotides not matched to a gene: 9. The CDR3, as DNA: TGTGCCAGCGGTCGGGGACAGGGGGCTCAAAACTATGGCTACACCTTC. Translating gives CASGRGQGAQNYGYTF.

The table lists this clonotype with a few counts. The rearrangement joins TRBV29-1 to TRBJ2-1; 8 bases agree with TRBD2. The CDR3 contains 15 residues. V was pared by 0 bases and J by 9 bases, with 10 bases of the junction left unmatched. Germline values: CDR1 SQVTM, CDR2 ANQGSEA. For the CDR3, the DNA is TGCAGCGTTGAAGAACTACGAGCGGGAGACCGTGAGCAGTTCTTC. The encoded protein is CSVEELRAGDREQFF.

This clonotype was seen many times. The chain has TRBV4-1 and TRBJ1-3; D remains ambiguous. Germline values: CDR1 MGHRA, CDR2 YSYEKL. The germline V and J ends were trimmed by 0 bases and 8 bases, with 11 bases remaining between them. This CDR3 contains 14 residues. Written as DNA, the CDR3 is TGCGCCAGCAGCCAAGATCCCCGTGCGGACACCATATATTTT. Protein product: CASSQDPRADTIYF.

The chain couples TRBV10-3 to TRBJ1-3; 7 nucleotides align to TRBD1. V lost 10 bases to trimming and J lost 4 bases; unmatched junction nucleotides: 7. The V gene's germline CDR1 is ENHRY and CDR2 SYGVKD. The CDR3 sequence is 13 residues long. CDR3: CASTPGQGNTIYF. CDR3 in DNA: TGTGCCAGTACTCCGGGACAGGGAAACACCATATATTTT.

The chain uses TRBV7-2 and TRBJ2-7; 7 bases agree with TRBD2. Germline V gene data show CDR1 as SGHTA and CDR2 as FQGNSA. CDR3 length: 14 amino acids. Trimming removed 0 bases from V and 6 bases from J; junction bases left unmatched: 5. The CDR3 loop reads CASSLALSGGEQYF. CDR3 DNA sequence: TGTGCCAGCAGCTTAGCGCTTTCGGGGGGCGAGCAGTACTTC.

This sequence joins TRBV5-4 and TRBJ2-3; D not resolved. V shed 5 bases and J shed 1 base, with 14 bases lying between them. The CDR3 covers 15 residues. Germline-derived CDR1 and CDR2 are SGHNT and YYREEE (reference sequence). The CDR3 DNA is TGTGCCAGCAGACCCCGCGGAGATGGCACAGATACGCAGTATTTT. This encodes CASRPRGDGTDTQYF.

This chain links TRBV29-1 with TRBJ2-7; D possibly matches TRBD1 or TRBD2 (5 bases each). The CDR3 is 15 amino acids. V was cut by 6 bases and J by 3 bases, with 21 bases left in between. Germline CDR1 is SQVTM and CDR2 is ANQGSEA. DNA for the CDR3: TGCAGCGTATCGGGTAGGGCAGGGACGAACTACGAGCAGTACTTC. Amino acid sequence: CSVSGRAGTNYEQYF.

The CDR3 bases are TGCAGTGCCCGGGACCTGGGGGGCTACACCTTC. Its protein is CSARDLGGYTF. The rearrangement uses TRBV20-1 and TRBJ1-2; TRBD1 might be the D (5 bases). Germline-derived CDR1 and CDR2 are DFQATT and SNEGSKA (reference sequence). Trimming left V 6 bases short and J 8 bases short, with 13 bases between. The CDR3 runs 11 residues.

The chain joins TRBV6-2 or TRBV6-3 to TRBJ2-2; the D gene is possibly TRBD1 (5 bases). CDR3 length: 12 amino acids. Germline-derived CDR1 and CDR2 are MNHEY and SVGEGT. V was cut by 6 bases and J by 7 bases, with 9 bases left in between. The CDR3 coding sequence is TGTGCCAGCAGCAAACAGGTCGGGGAGCTGTTTTTT. It is translated as CASSKQVGELFF.

This chain joins TRBV20-1 and TRBJ2-3, with 9 bases identical to TRBD2. Trimming removed 5 bases from V and 3 bases from J; junction bases left unmatched: 6. This CDR3 region has 14 residues. In germline, CDR1 is DFQATT, CDR2 SNEGSKA (reference sequence). CDR3 bases: TGCAGTGCTGTTAGCGGGAGTTGGACAGATACGCAGTATTTT. This codes for CSAVSGSWTDTQYF.

The chain uses TRBV5-1 and TRBJ2-7, with 12 bases lining up with TRBD1. V gave up 4 bases and J gave up 6 bases; unmatched junction bases: 5. The CDR3 loop spans 14 amino acids. Per the germline V gene, CDR1 is SGHRS and CDR2 is YFSETQ. CDR3 region: CASSPGTGGGEQYF. As DNA, the CDR3 is TGCGCCAGCAGCCCCGGGACAGGGGGCGGCGAGCAGTACTTC.

This clonotype came up many times. The chain joins TRBV29-1 to TRBJ2-3; possible D gene TRBD2, 5 bases. Germline-derived CDR1 and CDR2 are SQVTM and ANQGSEA. The V and J ends lost 5 bases and 2 bases respectively, with 8 bases between them. The CDR3 totals 12 residues. Written as DNA, the CDR3 is TGCAGCGTTTGTAGCGACACAGATACGCAGTATTTT. Its translation is CSVCSDTDTQYF.

V usage is TRBV7-2 and J usage is TRBJ2-1; D remains ambiguous. Trimming took off 5 bases at V and 3 bases at J, with 8 bases between the two ends. CDR1 is SGHTA, CDR2 FQGNSA, per germline. This CDR3 contains 13 residues. The CDR3, as DNA: TGTGCCAGCAGCCCACAGAACTACAATGAGCAGTTCTTC. Its protein is CASSPQNYNEQFF. The variable domain in full, completed from reference TRBV7-2 and TRBJ2-1, reads GAGVSQSPSNKVTEKGKDVELRCDPISGHTALYWYRQSLGQGLEFLIYFQGNSAPDKSGLPSDRFSAERTGGSVSTLTIQRTQQEDSAVYLCASSPQNYNEQFFGPGTRLTVL.

The chain couples TRBV6-2 or TRBV6-3 to TRBJ2-5; 9 bases agree with TRBD2. The CDR3 totals 13 residues. V was clipped by 9 bases and J by 5 bases; unmatched bases: 7. Germline loops: CDR1 MNHEY, CDR2 SVGEGT. The CDR3 DNA sequence: TGTGCCAGTACCCAGGCGGGAGGGGAGACCCAGTACTTC. Translated, it gives CASTQAGGETQYF.

The chain recombines TRBV10-3 with TRBJ1-5, with D perhaps matching TRBD1 (6 bases). Trimming removed 7 bases at V and 5 bases at J, with 12 bases between. The CDR3 has 13 residues. From germline, CDR1 is ENHRY and CDR2 SYGVKD. CDR3 coding DNA: TGTGCCATCACGGGGGGGCGAGATCAGCCCCAGCATTTT. This translates into CAITGGRDQPQHF.

This clonotype was detected a few times. V usage is TRBV14 and J usage is TRBJ2-5; TRBD1 matches 10 bases. V dropped 2 bases and J dropped 4; count of bases not matched to a gene: 10. This CDR3 spans 17 amino acids. Germline loops: CDR1 SGHDN, CDR2 FVKESK. CDR3 DNA sequence: TGTGCCAGCAGCCAATTCCGGGACAGGGGAATCGGAGAGACCCAGTACTTC. Its translation: CASSQFRDRGIGETQYF.

V usage is TRBV12-3 or TRBV12-4 and J usage is TRBJ1-5; D is undetermined. V was pared by 2 bases and J by 5 bases, with 7 bases between. The CDR3 consists of 13 residues. CDR3 nucleotide sequence: TGTGCCAGCAGTTTAATAGAGGATCAGCCCCAGCATTTT. Its protein is CASSLIEDQPQHF.

V usage is TRBV20-1 and J usage is TRBJ2-3; tentative D call: TRBD2 (6 bases). V lost 0 bases to trimming and J lost 0 bases, with 10 bases between them. The CDR3 covers 15 residues. The germline CDR1 and CDR2 sequences are DFQATT and SNEGSKA (reference sequence). The CDR3 DNA is TGCAGTGCTAGAGATTCCGGGACTAGCACAGATACGCAGTATTTT. Translated: CSARDSGTSTDTQYF.

In its sample, this clonotype was seen once. V and J are TRBV29-1 and TRBJ2-1; 7 bases align to TRBD2. The CDR3 totals 13 residues. Germline V gene data show CDR1 as SQVTM and CDR2 as ANQGSEA. The CDR3 DNA is TGCAGTGGCGGGAGTGCACCCTACAATGAGCAGTTCTTC. Translated, it gives CSGGSAPYNEQFF.

The V gene is TRBV2, the J gene TRBJ2-2, with 12 bases fitting TRBD2. Germline CDR1 is SNHLY and CDR2 is FYNNEI. The CDR3 is made up of 15 amino acids. V dropped 4 bases and J dropped 4; count of bases not matched to a gene: 1. The CDR3 nucleotides read TGTGCCAGCAGTGGGACTAGCGGGACCACCGGGGAGCTGTTTTTT. It translates to CASSGTSGTTGELFF.

This clonotype was found a few times. The chain is built from TRBV12-3 or TRBV12-4 and TRBJ2-1; D call uncertain. The CDR3 has 15 amino acids. The ends were cut back, 3 bases at V and 4 bases at J, with 13 bases in the middle. The CDR3 protein is CASSLDVGAYNEQFF. The CDR3 bases are TGTGCCAGCAGTTTGGACGTAGGAGCGTACAATGAGCAGTTCTTC.

This clonotype was detected a few times. The rearrangement joins TRBV20-1 to TRBJ1-1; 7 bases match TRBD1. In germline, CDR1 is DFQATT, CDR2 SNEGSKA (reference sequence). The ends lost 6 bases at V and 6 bases at J; junction bases unmatched: 10. The CDR3 covers 13 residues. Here the CDR3 reads CSAQTGSSPEAFF. CDR3 DNA: TGCAGTGCCCAGACAGGGTCGTCCCCTGAAGCTTTCTTT.

The chain employs TRBV19 and TRBJ2-2; TRBD2 might be the D (5 bases). The V and J ends lost 6 bases and 5 bases respectively, with 13 bases between them. Looked up from germline, CDR1 is LNHDA and CDR2 is SQIVND (reference sequence). CDR3 length: 14 residues. CDR3 sequence reads: CASRTEERTGELFF. CDR3 coding DNA: TGTGCCAGTAGAACGGAGGAACGGACCGGGGAGCTGTTTTTT.

The chain employs TRBV5-1 and TRBJ2-7, with 10 bases that match TRBD1. Trimming at V came to 3 bases and at J to 4 bases, leaving 4 bases not matched to a gene. The CDR3 is made up of 14 amino acids. Germline V lookup: CDR1 SGHRS, CDR2 YFSETQ. This CDR3 reads CASSWGQGMYEQYF. CDR3 coding DNA: TGCGCCAGCAGCTGGGGACAGGGGATGTACGAGCAGTACTTC.

In this sample, this clonotype turned up a few times. The rearrangement uses TRBV7-9 and TRBJ2-1, with D hard to call. Between the trimmed V and J ends, which lost 1 base and 7 bases, there was a span of 11 bases. The germline CDR1 and CDR2 sequences are SEHNR and FQNEAQ (reference sequence). The CDR3 loop spans 14 amino acids. CDR3 protein: CASSLGSSMNEQFF. The CDR3 nucleotides read TGTGCCAGCAGCTTAGGGTCTTCGATGAATGAGCAGTTCTTC.